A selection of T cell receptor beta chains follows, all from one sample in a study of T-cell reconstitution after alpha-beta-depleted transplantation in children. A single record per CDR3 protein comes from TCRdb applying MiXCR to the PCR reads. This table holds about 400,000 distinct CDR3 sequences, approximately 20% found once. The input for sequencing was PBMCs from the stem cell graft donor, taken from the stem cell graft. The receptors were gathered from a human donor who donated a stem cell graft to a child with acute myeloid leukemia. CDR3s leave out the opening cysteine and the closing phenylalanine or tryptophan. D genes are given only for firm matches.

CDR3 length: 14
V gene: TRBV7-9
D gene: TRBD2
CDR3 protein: VSSLAGARPYNEQF

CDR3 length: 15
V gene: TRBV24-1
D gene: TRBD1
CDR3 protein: ATSDERTGARTDTQY

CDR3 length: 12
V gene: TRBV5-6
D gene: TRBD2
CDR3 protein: ASSNGGSSYEQY

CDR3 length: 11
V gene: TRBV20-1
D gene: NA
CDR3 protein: SARPPGWETQY

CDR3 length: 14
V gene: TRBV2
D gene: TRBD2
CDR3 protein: ASSERWREGQDEQF

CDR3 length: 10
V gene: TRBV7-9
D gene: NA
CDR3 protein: AGASRSYEQY

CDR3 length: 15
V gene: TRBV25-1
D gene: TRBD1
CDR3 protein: ASSDAPGQGARETQY

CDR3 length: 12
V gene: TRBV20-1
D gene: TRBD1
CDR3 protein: SARGQGANYGYT

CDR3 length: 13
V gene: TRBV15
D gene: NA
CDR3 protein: ATSRERAGYNEQF

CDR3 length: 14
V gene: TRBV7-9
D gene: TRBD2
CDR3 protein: ASSLGVAGGTDTQY

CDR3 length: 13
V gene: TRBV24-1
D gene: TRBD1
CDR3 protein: ATKLGTGSYNEQF

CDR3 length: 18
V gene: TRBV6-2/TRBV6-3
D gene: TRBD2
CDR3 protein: ASSYSIQGTSGSGTDTQY

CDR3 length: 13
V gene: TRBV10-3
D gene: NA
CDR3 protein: AISLRDFVTYEQY

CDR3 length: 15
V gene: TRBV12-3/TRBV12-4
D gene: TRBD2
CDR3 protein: ASSSPGSGSLGNEQF

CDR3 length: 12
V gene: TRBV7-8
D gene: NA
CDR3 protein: ASSLNPTMGGYT

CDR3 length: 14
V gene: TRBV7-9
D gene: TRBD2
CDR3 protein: ASSITTSGKGDTQY

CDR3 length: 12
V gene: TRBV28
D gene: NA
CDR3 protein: ASSLSLGRYEQY

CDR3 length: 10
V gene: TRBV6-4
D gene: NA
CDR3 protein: ASSDTGYGYT

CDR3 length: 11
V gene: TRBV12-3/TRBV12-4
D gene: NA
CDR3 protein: ASSLAPHTEAF

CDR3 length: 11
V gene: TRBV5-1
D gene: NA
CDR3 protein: ASSLQGDGELF

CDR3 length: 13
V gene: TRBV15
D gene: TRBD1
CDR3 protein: ATSLEGQVSYEQY

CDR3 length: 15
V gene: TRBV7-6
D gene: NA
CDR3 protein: ASSLRFMGRVAYEQY

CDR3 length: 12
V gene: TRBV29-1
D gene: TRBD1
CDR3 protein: SVAWTGVYNEQF

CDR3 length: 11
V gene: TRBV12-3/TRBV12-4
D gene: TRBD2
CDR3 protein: ASSHPGGETQY

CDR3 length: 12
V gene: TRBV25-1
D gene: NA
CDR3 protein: ASSEQGLAGELF

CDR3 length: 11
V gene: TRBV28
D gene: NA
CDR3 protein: ASNQGVRDEQY

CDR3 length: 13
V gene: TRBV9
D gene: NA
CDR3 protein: ASSETGLPLSEQF

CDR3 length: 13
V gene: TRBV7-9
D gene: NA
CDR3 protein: ASSPGVVGTDTQY

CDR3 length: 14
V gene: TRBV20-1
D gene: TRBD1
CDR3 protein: SARQDRDRGSYEQY

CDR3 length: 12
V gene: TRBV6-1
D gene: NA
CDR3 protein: ASSTKWGNTEAF

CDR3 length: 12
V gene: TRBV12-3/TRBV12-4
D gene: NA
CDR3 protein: ASSPLLQNTEAF

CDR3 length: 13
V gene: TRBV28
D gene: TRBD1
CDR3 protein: ASRKTGGANTEAF

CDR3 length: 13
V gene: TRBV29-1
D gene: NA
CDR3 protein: SVEETEGPVGEQY

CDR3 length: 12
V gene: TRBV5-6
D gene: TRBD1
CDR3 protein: ASSGTGYNNEQF

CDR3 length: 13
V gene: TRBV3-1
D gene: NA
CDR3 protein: ASSPGQGGKNIQY

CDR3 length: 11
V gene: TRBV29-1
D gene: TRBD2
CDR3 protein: SEAGTKAYEQY

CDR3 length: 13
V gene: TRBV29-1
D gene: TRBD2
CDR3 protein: SVTGIAGGVGEQF

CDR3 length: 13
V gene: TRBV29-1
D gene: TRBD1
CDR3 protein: SVEVPGQGDLEQF

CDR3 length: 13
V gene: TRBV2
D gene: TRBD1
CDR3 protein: ASREGTEISYEQY

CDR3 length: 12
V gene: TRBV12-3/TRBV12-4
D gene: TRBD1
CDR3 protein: ATQPGQAINEQF

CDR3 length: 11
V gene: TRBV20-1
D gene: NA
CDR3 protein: SANGPMNTEAF

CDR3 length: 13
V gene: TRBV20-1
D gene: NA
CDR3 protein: SARVGSGVGETQY

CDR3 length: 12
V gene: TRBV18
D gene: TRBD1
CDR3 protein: ASSSTGTNTEAF

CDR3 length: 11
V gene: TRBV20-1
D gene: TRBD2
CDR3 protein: SARGLAFNEQF

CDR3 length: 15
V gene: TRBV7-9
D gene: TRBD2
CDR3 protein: ASSLTISGDSYNEQF

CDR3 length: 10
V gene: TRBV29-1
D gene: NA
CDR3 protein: SVSVHYNEQF

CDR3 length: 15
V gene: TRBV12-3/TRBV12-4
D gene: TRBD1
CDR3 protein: ASSLGTGGSSGNTIY

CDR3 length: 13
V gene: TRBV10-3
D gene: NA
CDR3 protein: AISELIGSYNEQF

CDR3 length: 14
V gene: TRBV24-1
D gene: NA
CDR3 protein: ATSDPGSFDTGELF

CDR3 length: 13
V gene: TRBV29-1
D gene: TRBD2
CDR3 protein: SVVASGRAYNEQF

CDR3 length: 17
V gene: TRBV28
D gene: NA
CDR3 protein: ASRTMRGVKSSGANVLT